The sequence of this T cell receptor beta chain was determined in a study of CXCR3-negative and CXCR3-positive naive CD8 T cells. Background on the study: Roughly 130 million TRB reads were obtained in total, which works out to about 1.5 +/- 0.3 million per library.

A remark on this clonotype: The target antigen is unknown.

This CDR3 has 15 amino acids. Looked up from germline, CDR1 is MNHNS and CDR2 is SASEGT. UMI-tagged TRB cDNA libraries were built via 5' RACE. TCRdb re-called the 5' RACE reads and catalogs CDR3 proteins one per entry, DNA excluded. Here the sample table reports fewer than 65,000 distinct CDR3 sequences. Findings and caveats of the study: High diversity, comparable across both naive subsets, contrasted with much lower diversity in memory CD8+ cells. The authors found comparable surface CD5 between naive subsets and inferred TCR strength from TRB CDR3 properties. CXCR3-positive naive cells had more hydrophobic TRB CDR3s than CXCR3-negative naive cells.

By phenotype, naive CD8+ T cells were CD45RO-CCR7+CD27+CD95-. This sequence joins TRBV6-1 and TRBJ2-7. What was sequenced was naive CXCR3+ CD8+ T cells from blood. Specified subset: CD45RO-CCR7+CD27+CD95- naive CD8+ T cells expressing CXCR3 (TNR3+). The TCR was taken from a human donor in good health. Some clones in this sample may be carry-over from other donors' samples. CDR3 in amino acids: CASSELAESSYEQYF.